The present entry profiles one T cell receptor (beta chain) with its context. Germline values: CDR1 MNHNY, CDR2 SVGAGI (reference sequence). The CDR3 runs to 11 residues. V was pared by 2 bases and J by 4 bases, with 0 bases between. Assay: immunoSEQ multiplex PCR; the TCRdb copy retains only in-frame clones and omits some. The data show around 100,000 clones, about 92% seen once. This sample is part of a study of OX40 agonist ivuxolimab in advanced cancers. This specimen consisted of CD4+ or CD8+ T cells sorted from blood, obtained in a trial of the OX40 agonist ivuxolimab. The gene calls are TRBV6-6 and TRBJ1-5; D not certain. This receptor was obtained from an adult with an advanced solid tumor such as melanoma, head and neck, liver or kidney cancer. The CDR3 DNA reads TGTGCCAGCAGTTACAATCAGCCCCAGCATTTT. Protein: CASSYNQPQHF.